In its sample, the clone carrying this T cell receptor (beta chain) was seen a few times. Its target is unknown. This record belongs to a study of response to subunit inactivated influenza vaccine. Findings of the study overall: Each seasonal influenza vaccination recruits few new T cells, the authors suggested.

V dropped 0 bases and J dropped 4 bases, with 11 bases sitting between them. Germline V CDR1 and CDR2: SGDLS, YYNGEE. This CDR3 is 14 amino acids long. TCRdb independently ran MiXCR on the RT-PCR reads; one entry per CDR3 protein. The sample has roughly 190,000 distinct CDR3 sequences; 12% are singletons. This sample was shared with a second study, whose subject was T cells expressing NK-cell markers. This second report adds: The authors generated TCR beta cDNA through 5'RACE template switching with UMIs. CD8+ T cells in six donors included dominant NKG2C+ clonotypes at roughly 1.0-8%. Once again these clonotypes came out on top in the CD3+CD56-NKG2C+ fraction of a few donors.

V gene TRBV9 combines with J gene TRBJ2-7, with a tentative D call TRBD1 (6 bases). The sample was CD8+ T cells sorted from PBMCs, taken approximately 13 days after vaccination. The clonotype comes from a middle-aged man who received an inactivated influenza vaccine. Written as DNA, the CDR3 is TGTGCCAGCAGCGTAGTGGACAGCAGTTACGAGCAGTACTTC. It specifies CASSVVDSSYEQYF.